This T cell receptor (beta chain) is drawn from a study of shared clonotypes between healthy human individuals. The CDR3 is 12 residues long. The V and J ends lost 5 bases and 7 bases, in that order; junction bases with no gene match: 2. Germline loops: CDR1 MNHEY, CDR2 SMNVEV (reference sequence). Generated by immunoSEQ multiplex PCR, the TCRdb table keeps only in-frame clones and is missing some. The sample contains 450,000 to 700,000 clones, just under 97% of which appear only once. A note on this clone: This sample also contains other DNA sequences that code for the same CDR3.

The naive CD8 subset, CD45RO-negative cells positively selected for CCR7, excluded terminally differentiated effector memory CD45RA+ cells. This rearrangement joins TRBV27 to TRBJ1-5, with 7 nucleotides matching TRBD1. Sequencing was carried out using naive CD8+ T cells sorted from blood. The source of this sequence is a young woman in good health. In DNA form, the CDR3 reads TGTGCCAGCAGTCAAGGGGGCCAGCCCCAGCATTTT. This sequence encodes CASSQGGQPQHF.